The rows below give T cell receptor beta chains drawn from one sample of a study of tumor-infiltrating lymphocytes in localized non-small cell lung cancer. Some clones are missing from TCRdb's copy, which holds only in-frame ones; the method was immunoSEQ multiplex PCR. The data contain roughly 13,000 clones, 80% to 90% of them singletons. Material for sequencing was lung tumor tissue. The receptors originated from a human donor with non-small cell lung cancer. Both conserved end residues are part of each CDR3. Each record gives: V gene, clone size, D gene, J gene, CDR3 DNA, CDR3 protein. The D gene is left open where the match is weak. Clone size is not always given. Where it is, it says once, few, many or a class for expanded clones.

v_call: TRBV5-1
clone_size: -
d_call: TRBD1
j_call: TRBJ1-2
cdr3_nt: TGCGCCAGCAGCGGAGGACAGGGGGCGCATATCTATGGCTACACCTTC
cdr3_aa: CASSGGQGAHIYGYTF

v_call: TRBV7-6
clone_size: few
d_call: -
j_call: TRBJ1-5
cdr3_nt: TGTGCCAGCAGCTCTCGAGTGGGTCAGCCCCAGCATTTT
cdr3_aa: CASSSRVGQPQHF

v_call: TRBV21-1
clone_size: -
d_call: -
j_call: TRBJ1-3
cdr3_nt: TGTGCCAGCAGCAAACTCCAGGAGGCTGGAAACACCATATATTTT
cdr3_aa: CASSKLQEAGNTIYF

v_call: TRBV5-1
clone_size: -
d_call: -
j_call: TRBJ2-2
cdr3_nt: TGCGCCAGCAGCTCGGGACTTCGTCGCCCCGGGGAGCTGTTTTTT
cdr3_aa: CASSSGLRRPGELFF

v_call: TRBV4-1
clone_size: few
d_call: TRBD2
j_call: TRBJ2-1
cdr3_nt: TGCGCCAGCAGCCAAGCGGGGACTAGTCGATCAAGTGAGCAGTTCTTC
cdr3_aa: CASSQAGTSRSSEQFF

v_call: TRBV28
clone_size: -
d_call: -
j_call: TRBJ1-5
cdr3_nt: TGTGCCAGCAGGGTTAGCAATCAGCCCCAGCATTTT
cdr3_aa: CASRVSNQPQHF

v_call: TRBV19
clone_size: -
d_call: TRBD1
j_call: TRBJ1-1
cdr3_nt: TGTGCCAGTAGTATCGGACAGGGGATCGAAGCTTTCTTT
cdr3_aa: CASSIGQGIEAFF

v_call: TRBV7-9
clone_size: -
d_call: -
j_call: TRBJ1-1
cdr3_nt: TGTGCCAGCAGCTCACAGGGCGGGAGCACTGAAGCTTTCTTT
cdr3_aa: CASSSQGGSTEAFF

v_call: TRBV19
clone_size: -
d_call: -
j_call: TRBJ1-1
cdr3_nt: TGTGCCAGTAGTATCAGAAAAGTCCACACTGAAGCTTTCTTT
cdr3_aa: CASSIRKVHTEAFF

v_call: TRBV10-3
clone_size: -
d_call: -
j_call: TRBJ1-2
cdr3_nt: TGTGCCATCAAGGGGGTCGGTGGCTACACCTTC
cdr3_aa: CAIKGVGGYTF

v_call: TRBV7-2
clone_size: -
d_call: -
j_call: TRBJ1-2
cdr3_nt: TGTGCCAGCAGCTCCCGGGACGGTCTCTATGGCTACACCTTC
cdr3_aa: CASSSRDGLYGYTF

v_call: TRBV27
clone_size: -
d_call: -
j_call: TRBJ2-3
cdr3_nt: TGTGCCAGCAGACAGGGATTCGCGCAGTATTTT
cdr3_aa: CASRQGFAQYF

v_call: TRBV28
clone_size: -
d_call: -
j_call: TRBJ1-1
cdr3_nt: TGTGCCAGCAGGGCAGGGTGGACTGAAGCTTTCTTT
cdr3_aa: CASRAGWTEAFF

v_call: TRBV6-1
clone_size: -
d_call: -
j_call: TRBJ2-7
cdr3_nt: TGTGCCAGCAGTGAATTGAACTACGAGCAGTACTTC
cdr3_aa: CASSELNYEQYF

v_call: TRBV6-6
clone_size: -
d_call: TRBD1
j_call: TRBJ2-1
cdr3_nt: TGTGCCAGCAGCCGCCACGGGACAGGGGGCATCAATGAGCAGTTCTTC
cdr3_aa: CASSRHGTGGINEQFF

v_call: TRBV16
clone_size: -
d_call: -
j_call: TRBJ2-7
cdr3_nt: TGTGCCAGCAGCCAATCAGTATCTAGCTCCTACGAGCAGTACTTC
cdr3_aa: CASSQSVSSSYEQYF

v_call: TRBV19
clone_size: -
d_call: TRBD1
j_call: TRBJ2-3
cdr3_nt: TGTGCCAGCCGAAACAGGGGGGGCACAGATACGCAGTATTTT
cdr3_aa: CASRNRGGTDTQYF

v_call: TRBV19
clone_size: once
d_call: -
j_call: TRBJ1-2
cdr3_nt: TGTGCCAGTAGTCCCCAATCCGCTAACTATGGCTACACCTTC
cdr3_aa: CASSPQSANYGYTF

v_call: TRBV28
clone_size: -
d_call: TRBD1
j_call: TRBJ1-2
cdr3_nt: TGTGCCTGGGGAAGACAGGGGCTTGGCTACACCTTC
cdr3_aa: CAWGRQGLGYTF

v_call: TRBV5-4
clone_size: -
d_call: TRBD2
j_call: TRBJ2-7
cdr3_nt: TGTGCCACCTCATTTGGCGGGAGGGACTACGAGCAGTACTTC
cdr3_aa: CATSFGGRDYEQYF

v_call: TRBV14
clone_size: -
d_call: -
j_call: TRBJ2-6
cdr3_nt: TGTGCCAGCAGCCAAGACCCCTTGCGACTTGGGGCCAACGTCCTGACTTTC
cdr3_aa: CASSQDPLRLGANVLTF

v_call: TRBV28
clone_size: -
d_call: TRBD1
j_call: TRBJ1-2
cdr3_nt: TGTGCCAGCAGTATACCCGGGACAGACTATGGCTACACCTTC
cdr3_aa: CASSIPGTDYGYTF